Below, 14 T cell receptor beta chains from the same sample are listed, as sequenced in a study of PD-L1 blockade in urothelial cancer. The table came from immunoSEQ multiplex PCR; TCRdb's copy has only in-frame clones and leaves some out. The table records approximately 58,000 clones, roughly four fifths of them present only once. The sample here was PBMCs, taken around atezolizumab (anti-PD-L1) treatment. These receptors originate from a man aged 65 to 79 with urothelial cancer.

The chain couples TRBV11-2 to TRBJ2-5; possibly TRBD1 for D (5 bases). Between the trimmed V and J ends, which lost 2 bases and 3 bases, there was a span of 10 bases. The germline V gene encodes CDR1 SGHAT and CDR2 FQNNGV. The CDR3 extends over 14 amino acids. CDR3 sequence (DNA): TGTGCCAGCAGCTTAACGGGCAGGGAAGAGACCCAGTACTTC. Its protein product is CASSLTGREETQYF.

The chain is built from TRBV19 and TRBJ2-7; D possibly corresponds to TRBD2 (6 bases). Germline loops: CDR1 LNHDA, CDR2 SQIVND (reference sequence). Between the trimmed V and J ends, which lost 6 bases and 3 bases, there was a span of 18 bases. This CDR3 region has 15 residues. This CDR3 reads CASRATGTVNYEQYF. In nucleotides, the CDR3 is TGTGCCAGTAGAGCAACCGGGACTGTCAACTACGAGCAGTACTTC.

The rearrangement uses TRBV27 and TRBJ2-3; the D is unclear. This CDR3 is 15 amino acids long. Germline assignment: CDR1 MNHEY and CDR2 SMNVEV (reference sequence). Trimming removed 0 bases at V and 3 bases at J, with 10 bases between. CDR3 in amino acids: CASSLSYVATDTQYF. The CDR3 bases are TGTGCCAGCAGTTTATCCTACGTAGCTACAGATACGCAGTATTTT.

The count of this clone is one. This chain links TRBV10-1 with TRBJ1-2; tentatively, D is TRBD1 (5 bases). The CDR3 length is 14 residues. Germline CDR1 is WNHNN and CDR2 is SYGVQD (reference sequence). V dropped 4 bases and J dropped 6 bases, with 15 bases sitting between them. The CDR3 coding sequence is TGCGCCAGCAGTGCGGCAGGGAAGAATGATGGCTACACCTTC. Translation: CASSAAGKNDGYTF.

This chain connects TRBV5-1 to TRBJ2-2; TRBD2 aligns across 7 bases. CDR3 length: 17 residues. The germline V gene encodes CDR1 SGHRS and CDR2 YFSETQ. V lost 3 bases and J lost 3; bases outside the gene matches: 11. The DNA of the CDR3 is TGCGCCAGCAGCTCAGGGCCTGCGGGAGAGGACACCGGGGAGCTGTTTTTT. Translated, it gives CASSSGPAGEDTGELFF.

This chain uses TRBV15 with TRBJ2-7, with a possible D match to TRBD1 (6 bases). The CDR3 contains 17 residues. The V end lost 5 bases, the J end lost 0 bases, and 20 bases lay between the germline ends. The germline V gene has CDR1 LNHNV and CDR2 YYDKDF (reference sequence). In DNA form, the CDR3 reads TGTGCCACCAGCCCCGCACCCGGGACACCTAGCTCCTACGAGCAGTACTTC. Protein: CATSPAPGTPSSYEQYF.

This clone was seen a single time. The chain uses TRBV7-6 and TRBJ2-3; 11 nucleotides line up with TRBD1. The junction had 3 bases not matched to a gene; V was cut back by 4 bases and J by 0 bases. Germline values: CDR1 SGHVS, CDR2 FNYEAQ. There are 16 residues in the CDR3. The DNA of the CDR3 is TGTGCCAGCAGCTGGACAGGGGGCGGGAGCACAGATACGCAGTATTTT. Its translation: CASSWTGGGSTDTQYF.

The V and J genes are TRBV2 and TRBJ2-5; 9 bases align to TRBD2. The junction had 7 bases not matched to a gene; V was cut back by 6 bases and J by 2 bases. Looked up from germline, CDR1 is SNHLY and CDR2 is FYNNEI. The CDR3 is made up of 15 amino acids. This CDR3 reads CASRPRTSAQETQYF. The CDR3 nucleotides read TGTGCCAGCAGACCCCGGACTAGCGCTCAAGAGACCCAGTACTTC.

The CDR3 DNA reads TGTGCCAGCAGCAAGGGGACAGGGGGCATCTACGAGCAGTACTTC. This codes for CASSKGTGGIYEQYF. The chain joins TRBV9 to TRBJ2-7; 12 nucleotides line up with TRBD1. V shed 4 bases, J shed 3 bases, and the junction held 5 bases outside the gene matches. Germline CDR1 reads SGDLS; CDR2 reads YYNGEE. The CDR3 spans 15 residues.

This clone has more than one count but fewer than ten. J is TRBJ2-7 and V is TRBV7-6; 7 bases match TRBD2. Germline V gene lookup returns CDR1 SGHVS and CDR2 FNYEAQ. The CDR3 has 14 amino acids. V was clipped by 4 bases and J by 2 bases; unmatched bases: 5. CDR3 in DNA: TGTGCCAGCAGCTCGGGAGGTCCTGCCTACGAGCAGTACTTC. It is translated as CASSSGGPAYEQYF.

The V gene is TRBV7-2, the J gene TRBJ2-5, with 7 bases lining up with TRBD2. The ends lost 1 base at V and 3 bases at J; junction bases unmatched: 5. The CDR3 spans 15 residues. From germline, CDR1 is SGHTA and CDR2 FQGNSA. CDR3 region: CASSLGGRAEETQYF. The CDR3 DNA follows: TGTGCCAGCAGCTTAGGAGGGAGGGCCGAAGAGACCCAGTACTTC.

V is TRBV28 and J is TRBJ1-2, with 7 bases lining up with TRBD1. The CDR3 consists of 14 residues. Losses at the gene ends were 7 bases for V and 4 bases for J; bases not matched to a gene: 9. CDR1 MDHEN and CDR2 SYDVKM come from the germline V gene. The CDR3 DNA sequence: TGTGCCAGCACAATTATGGGACAGCCCTATGGCTACACCTTC. It is translated as CASTIMGQPYGYTF.

This rearrangement joins TRBV18 to TRBJ2-3; 9 bases are shared with TRBD2. The CDR3 length is 15 residues. With 2 bases clipped from V and 6 bases from J, the junction kept 6 bases outside the gene matches. In germline, CDR1 is KGHSH, CDR2 LQKENI. The CDR3 is CASSPDSGGMDTQYF. CDR3 sequence (DNA): TGTGCCAGCTCACCAGACAGCGGGGGGATGGATACGCAGTATTTT.

In its sample, this clone was seen once. This chain joins TRBV30 and TRBJ1-4, with 12 bases aligning to TRBD1. Germline CDR1 reads GTSNPN; CDR2 reads SVGIG (reference sequence). J lost 7 bases, V lost 5 bases, and 11 bases had no gene match. The CDR3 is 16 residues long. The CDR3 reads CAWDGTGGLKGEKLFF. CDR3 sequence (DNA): TGTGCCTGGGACGGGACAGGGGGCTTGAAAGGTGAAAAACTGTTTTTT.